A selection of T cell receptor beta chains follows, all from one sample in a study of Ad26.COV2.S vaccination and SARS-CoV-2 variants. Using immunoSEQ multiplex PCR, the repertoire was profiled, and TCRdb retains in-frame clones only, with some absent. The table has 440,000 or so clones, about 88% seen once. This specimen consisted of peripheral blood, obtained in a trial of Ad26.COV2.S vaccine versus placebo. The source of these receptors is a person aged 18-65 years who received the Ad26.COV2.S COVID-19 vaccine or a placebo. CDR3s include the opening cysteine and the closing phenylalanine or tryptophan. D genes are given only for firm matches. Clone size is given for some rows only: seen once, a few or many times, or a class if the clone is expanded.

clone size: -; D gene: -; J gene: TRBJ2-1; V gene: TRBV7-2; CDR3 protein: CASSLSTSFEQFF; CDR3 DNA: TGTGCCAGCAGCTTGTCGACTAGTTTTGAGCAGTTCTTC
clone size: -; D gene: -; J gene: TRBJ2-1; V gene: TRBV27; CDR3 protein: CASSLQGLGYNEQFF; CDR3 DNA: TGTGCCAGCAGTCTTCAAGGCCTTGGTTACAATGAGCAGTTCTTC
clone size: -; D gene: -; J gene: TRBJ2-3; V gene: TRBV9; CDR3 protein: CASSSRMGGPTDTQYF; CDR3 DNA: TGTGCCAGCAGCTCCCGTATGGGGGGCCCCACAGATACGCAGTATTTT
clone size: -; D gene: -; J gene: TRBJ2-3; V gene: TRBV7-3; CDR3 protein: CASSLGGGPTDTQYF; CDR3 DNA: TGTGCCAGCAGCTTAGGAGGGGGACCCACAGATACGCAGTATTTT
clone size: -; D gene: TRBD2; J gene: TRBJ2-7; V gene: TRBV5-1; CDR3 protein: CASSIGLAGEQYF; CDR3 DNA: TGCGCCAGCAGCATAGGACTAGCTGGCGAGCAGTACTTC
clone size: -; D gene: -; J gene: TRBJ2-1; V gene: TRBV2; CDR3 protein: CASSETAGNEQFF; CDR3 DNA: TGTGCCAGCAGTGAAACGGCTGGCAATGAGCAGTTCTTC
clone size: -; D gene: -; J gene: TRBJ1-2; V gene: TRBV6-5; CDR3 protein: CASSPPTAGYGYTF; CDR3 DNA: TGTGCCAGCAGTCCCCCCACAGCTGGCTATGGCTACACCTTC
clone size: -; D gene: -; J gene: TRBJ1-2; V gene: TRBV10-3; CDR3 protein: CAISESTGGLYGYTF; CDR3 DNA: TGTGCCATCAGTGAGTCGACCGGCGGTCTGTATGGCTACACCTTC
clone size: -; D gene: -; J gene: TRBJ1-3; V gene: TRBV5-5; CDR3 protein: CASSFPGTGNTIYF; CDR3 DNA: TGTGCCAGCAGCTTTCCGGGGACTGGAAACACCATATATTTT
clone size: -; D gene: -; J gene: TRBJ2-7; V gene: TRBV19; CDR3 protein: CASGNVDSYEQYF; CDR3 DNA: TGTGCGAGCGGAAACGTGGACTCCTACGAGCAGTACTTC
clone size: once; D gene: TRBD2; J gene: TRBJ2-7; V gene: TRBV10-3; CDR3 protein: CAISALGLAGKSSYEQYF; CDR3 DNA: TGTGCCATCAGTGCTCTGGGACTAGCGGGGAAGAGCTCCTACGAGCAGTACTTC
clone size: once; D gene: TRBD1; J gene: TRBJ1-2; V gene: TRBV7-2; CDR3 protein: CASSGRDRLNGYTF; CDR3 DNA: TGTGCCAGCAGCGGAAGGGACAGGTTGAATGGCTACACCTTC
clone size: -; D gene: TRBD2; J gene: TRBJ2-1; V gene: TRBV29-1; CDR3 protein: CSVAGTSGRGEQFF; CDR3 DNA: TGCAGCGTTGCCGGGACTAGCGGGAGAGGTGAGCAGTTCTTC
clone size: -; D gene: -; J gene: TRBJ2-4; V gene: TRBV5-5; CDR3 protein: CASRGGTAKNIQYF; CDR3 DNA: TGTGCCAGCAGGGGAGGGACAGCGAAAAACATTCAGTACTTC
clone size: once; D gene: TRBD2; J gene: TRBJ2-1; V gene: TRBV29-1; CDR3 protein: CSVEWLAGAEQFF; CDR3 DNA: TGCAGCGTTGAATGGCTAGCGGGCGCTGAGCAGTTCTTC
clone size: -; D gene: TRBD1; J gene: TRBJ1-4; V gene: TRBV7-7; CDR3 protein: CASHHPRQGNEKLFF; CDR3 DNA: TGTGCTAGCCACCACCCGAGACAGGGGAATGAAAAACTGTTTTTT
clone size: -; D gene: TRBD2; J gene: TRBJ2-7; V gene: TRBV7-9; CDR3 protein: CASSLLAGSWLGEQYF; CDR3 DNA: TGTGCCAGCAGCCTCCTAGCGGGGTCGTGGTTAGGCGAGCAGTACTTC
clone size: -; D gene: TRBD1; J gene: TRBJ2-7; V gene: TRBV7-2; CDR3 protein: CASSLGTGGSYEQYF; CDR3 DNA: TGTGCCAGCAGCTTAGGCACAGGGGGATCCTACGAGCAGTACTTC
clone size: -; D gene: -; J gene: TRBJ1-4; V gene: TRBV21-1; CDR3 protein: CASSSGITRATNEKLFF; CDR3 DNA: TGTGCCAGCAGCAGCGGTATTACCCGAGCAACTAATGAAAAACTGTTTTTT
clone size: -; D gene: TRBD2; J gene: TRBJ2-7; V gene: TRBV19; CDR3 protein: CASSPYVAGGTLSYEQYF; CDR3 DNA: TGTGCCAGTAGTCCTTACGTGGCGGGAGGTACCCTCTCCTACGAGCAGTACTTC
clone size: -; D gene: TRBD1; J gene: TRBJ1-2; V gene: TRBV6-2/TRBV6-3; CDR3 protein: CASSPGTGGRGGGYTF; CDR3 DNA: TGTGCCAGCAGTCCCGGGACAGGAGGCCGTGGGGGTGGCTACACCTTC
clone size: -; D gene: -; J gene: TRBJ1-2; V gene: TRBV6-5; CDR3 protein: CATRDRAYGYTF; CDR3 DNA: TGTGCCACCAGGGACCGCGCCTATGGCTACACCTTC
clone size: -; D gene: -; J gene: TRBJ1-3; V gene: TRBV18; CDR3 protein: CASSPAVGSSYSGNTIYF; CDR3 DNA: TGTGCCAGCTCTCCAGCCGTAGGCAGCTCGTACTCTGGAAACACCATATATTTT
clone size: -; D gene: -; J gene: TRBJ1-2; V gene: TRBV7-9; CDR3 protein: CASSLAVETRGYTF; CDR3 DNA: TGTGCCAGCAGCTTAGCCGTGGAGACACGCGGCTACACCTTC
clone size: -; D gene: -; J gene: TRBJ2-7; V gene: TRBV7-9; CDR3 protein: CASSLDPFYEQYF; CDR3 DNA: TGTGCCAGCAGCTTAGATCCATTCTACGAGCAGTACTTC
clone size: -; D gene: -; J gene: TRBJ1-2; V gene: TRBV12-1; CDR3 protein: CASSTLPGSGFDYGYTF; CDR3 DNA: TGTGCCAGCAGCACTTTGCCCGGGAGTGGGTTTGACTATGGCTACACCTTC
clone size: -; D gene: -; J gene: TRBJ1-1; V gene: TRBV5-1; CDR3 protein: CASSFGRGVNTEAFF; CDR3 DNA: TGCGCCAGCAGCTTTGGACGAGGCGTGAACACTGAAGCTTTCTTT
clone size: -; D gene: -; J gene: TRBJ1-4; V gene: TRBV10-3; CDR3 protein: CAISEQEDEKLFF; CDR3 DNA: TGTGCCATCAGTGAACAGGAAGATGAAAAACTGTTTTTT
clone size: -; D gene: -; J gene: TRBJ2-1; V gene: TRBV4-1; CDR3 protein: CASRAMGQNNEQFF; CDR3 DNA: TGCGCCAGCAGGGCTATGGGGCAGAACAATGAGCAGTTCTTC
clone size: once; D gene: -; J gene: TRBJ2-7; V gene: TRBV7-6; CDR3 protein: CASSLALGSEQYF; CDR3 DNA: TGTGCCAGCAGCTTAGCGCTCGGCAGCGAGCAGTACTTC
clone size: -; D gene: TRBD2; J gene: TRBJ2-1; V gene: TRBV18; CDR3 protein: CASSPRGTSGSNEQFF; CDR3 DNA: TGTGCCAGCTCACCCCGCGGGACTAGCGGGAGTAATGAGCAGTTCTTC
clone size: -; D gene: -; J gene: TRBJ1-1; V gene: TRBV10-2; CDR3 protein: CASRHLLNTEAFF; CDR3 DNA: TGCGCCAGTAGACACCTTTTGAACACTGAAGCTTTCTTT
clone size: many; D gene: TRBD1; J gene: TRBJ1-5; V gene: TRBV12-5; CDR3 protein: CASGLVQDRETGSNQPQHF; CDR3 DNA: TGTGCTAGTGGTTTGGTACAAGATCGGGAGACAGGGAGCAATCAGCCCCAGCATTTT
clone size: few; D gene: -; J gene: TRBJ1-1; V gene: TRBV20-1; CDR3 protein: CSASTPNTEAFF; CDR3 DNA: TGCAGTGCTAGTACGCCCAACACTGAAGCTTTCTTT
clone size: -; D gene: -; J gene: TRBJ2-7; V gene: TRBV6-5; CDR3 protein: CARPATSLPYEQYF; CDR3 DNA: TGTGCCAGGCCGGCTACAAGCCTCCCCTACGAGCAGTACTTC
clone size: -; D gene: -; J gene: TRBJ2-7; V gene: TRBV27; CDR3 protein: CASSFLGYEQYF; CDR3 DNA: TGTGCCAGCAGTTTCCTCGGTTACGAGCAGTACTTC
clone size: -; D gene: -; J gene: TRBJ2-7; V gene: TRBV27; CDR3 protein: CASSPPGRGQDEQYF; CDR3 DNA: TGTGCCAGCAGTCCTCCGGGTAGAGGCCAGGACGAGCAGTACTTC
clone size: once; D gene: -; J gene: TRBJ2-7; V gene: TRBV5-1; CDR3 protein: CASSETSHEQYF; CDR3 DNA: TGCGCCAGCAGCGAGACTAGTCACGAGCAGTACTTC
clone size: -; D gene: -; J gene: TRBJ1-1; V gene: TRBV6-2/TRBV6-3; CDR3 protein: CASSPRDENTEAFF; CDR3 DNA: TGTGCCAGCAGCCCCCGGGACGAGAACACTGAAGCTTTCTTT
clone size: -; D gene: -; J gene: TRBJ1-1; V gene: TRBV2; CDR3 protein: CASRSRLNTEAFF; CDR3 DNA: TGTGCCAGCAGATCCCGACTGAACACTGAAGCTTTCTTT
clone size: -; D gene: -; J gene: TRBJ1-1; V gene: TRBV27; CDR3 protein: CASFASGRRNTEAFF; CDR3 DNA: TGTGCCAGTTTTGCTTCGGGACGGAGAAACACTGAAGCTTTCTTT
clone size: -; D gene: -; J gene: TRBJ1-6; V gene: TRBV5-4; CDR3 protein: CASSFTLGPQDSPLHF; CDR3 DNA: TGTGCCAGCAGCTTCACCTTGGGACCTCAGGATTCACCCCTCCACTTT
clone size: -; D gene: TRBD1; J gene: TRBJ1-1; V gene: TRBV28; CDR3 protein: CYSLEQGGTEAFF; CDR3 DNA: TGTTACTCCCTCGAACAGGGGGGCACTGAAGCTTTCTTT